The 8 T cell receptor beta chains in this list originate from one sample, sequenced in a study of sequential checkpoint blockade in melanoma. Specified treatment: randomized to nivolumab then ipilimumab (arm A) or the reverse (arm B). Assay: immunoSEQ multiplex PCR; the TCRdb copy retains only in-frame clones and omits some. The sample records around 39,000 clones, approximately 85% being singletons. The sequencing used CD8+ T cells sorted from blood (inferred from file names), collected from a patient given nivolumab and ipilimumab in sequence. These receptors were collected from a human donor with melanoma.

The chain joins TRBV28 to TRBJ1-6; perhaps TRBD1 as D (6 bases). Trimming stripped 3 bases from V and 10 bases from J, with 13 bases between. The CDR3 covers 14 residues. Germline V gene lookup returns CDR1 MDHEN and CDR2 SYDVKM. The CDR3, as DNA: TGTGCCAGCAGTTTCCCACAGGGTGGATCACCCCTCCACTTT. It encodes CASSFPQGGSPLHF.

Worth noting for this clone: Distinct nucleotide sequences in the sample also encode this CDR3. V usage is TRBV10-1 and J usage is TRBJ2-2, with 12 bases aligning to TRBD2. The CDR3 totals 16 residues. With 2 bases clipped from V and 11 bases from J, the junction kept 9 bases outside the gene matches. Germline-derived CDR1 and CDR2 are WNHNN and SYGVQD (reference sequence). The CDR3 reads CASSEGLAGTGGELFF. The CDR3 nucleotides read TGCGCCAGCAGTGAGGGACTAGCGGGAACCGGCGGAGAGCTGTTTTTT.

This chain uses TRBV5-1 with TRBJ2-7; D is unresolved. This CDR3 is 13 amino acids long. Germline loops: CDR1 SGHRS, CDR2 YFSETQ. The V end was cut by 0 bases, the J end by 4 bases, with 8 bases between. CDR3 sequence reads: CASSLAEPYEQYF. DNA of the CDR3: TGCGCCAGCAGCTTGGCCGAGCCGTACGAGCAGTACTTC.

The V and J genes are TRBV27 and TRBJ1-2; a possible D gene is TRBD1 (6 bases). Germline V gene lookup returns CDR1 MNHEY and CDR2 SMNVEV (reference sequence). Trimming removed 0 bases at V and 5 bases at J, with 19 bases between. This CDR3 has 17 amino acids. Written as DNA, the CDR3 is TGTGCCAGCAGTTTATCAGCAGGGATGGGGGCGAGGTATGGCTACACCTTC. Its translation is CASSLSAGMGARYGYTF.

V and J are TRBV5-6 and TRBJ2-1; 8 bases are shared with TRBD2. Germline assignment: CDR1 SGHDT and CDR2 YYEEEE. This CDR3 comprises 19 residues. The ends lost 4 bases at V and 4 bases at J; junction bases unmatched: 19. The CDR3 loop is CASSHPSYSLADVYNEQFF. The CDR3 nucleotides read TGTGCCAGCAGCCATCCTTCCTACTCACTAGCGGACGTTTACAATGAGCAGTTCTTC.

V is TRBV19 and J is TRBJ2-3, with TRBD1 matching over 9 bases. With 5 bases clipped from V and 4 bases from J, the junction kept 10 bases outside the gene matches. There are 16 residues in the CDR3. Germline CDR1 and CDR2: LNHDA and SQIVND (reference sequence). The CDR3 region has the DNA TGTGCCAGTAGTCGGGGGACAGGGACGGCCCCAGATACGCAGTATTTT. It encodes CASSRGTGTAPDTQYF.

J is TRBJ2-5 and V is TRBV6-1, with 9 bases that match TRBD1. The assigned J gene may be wrong: the sequence end matches TRBJ2-7 better. The V gene's germline CDR1 is MNHNS and CDR2 SASEGT. This CDR3 has 15 residues. CDR3 nucleotide sequence: TGTGCCAGCAGTGAAGGAAAAGGGACAGGGTCCGAGCAGTACTTC. This sequence encodes CASSEGKGTGSEQYF.

The chain uses TRBV5-4 and TRBJ1-1, with a weak D call TRBD1 (5 bases). This CDR3 is built from 14 residues. V was pared by 0 bases and J by 5 bases, with 11 bases between. Germline CDR1 SGHNT, CDR2 YYREEE (reference sequence). The CDR3, as DNA: TGTGCCAGCAGCTTGGATGGGGGGTTGACTGAAGCTTTCTTT. Amino acids: CASSLDGGLTEAFF. The full variable domain, with the rest looked up from reference TRBV5-4 and TRBJ1-1, is ETGVTQSPTHLIKTRGQQVTLRCSSQSGHNTVSWYQQALGQGPQFIFQYYREEENGRGNFPPRFSGLQFPNYSSELNVNALELDDSALYLCASSLDGGLTEAFFGQGTRLTVV.